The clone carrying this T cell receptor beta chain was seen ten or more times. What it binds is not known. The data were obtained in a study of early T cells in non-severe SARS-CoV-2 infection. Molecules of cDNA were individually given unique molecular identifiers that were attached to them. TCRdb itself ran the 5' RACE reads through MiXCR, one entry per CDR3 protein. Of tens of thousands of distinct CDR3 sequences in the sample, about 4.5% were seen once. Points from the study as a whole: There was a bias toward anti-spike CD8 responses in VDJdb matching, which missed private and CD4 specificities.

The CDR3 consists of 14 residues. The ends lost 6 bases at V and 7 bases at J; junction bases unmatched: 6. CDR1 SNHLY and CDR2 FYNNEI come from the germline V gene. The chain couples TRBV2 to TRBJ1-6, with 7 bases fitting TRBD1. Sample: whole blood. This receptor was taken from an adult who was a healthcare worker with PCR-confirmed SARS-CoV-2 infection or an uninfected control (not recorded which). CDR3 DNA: TGTGCCAGCAGACAGGGGCCGAGGAATTCACCCCTCCACTTT. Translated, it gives CASRQGPRNSPLHF.